This entry lists 19 T cell receptor beta chains sequenced from one sample in a study of blood T cell repertoires in COVID-19. Sequencing was performed with immunoSEQ multiplex PCR; in TCRdb, only in-frame clones are kept and a portion is missing. The data contain fewer than 400,000 clones, approximately 84% of them singletons. Sequenced material: PBMCs or T cells enriched from blood (not recorded which). These receptors were obtained from a man aged 30-40 years who had recovered from COVID-19.

The V gene is TRBV18, the J gene TRBJ1-2; no clear D. This CDR3 has 16 amino acids. Looked up from germline, CDR1 is KGHSH and CDR2 is LQKENI. V lost 6 bases and J lost 2, with 19 bases in between. CDR3 amino acids: CASSNGPEGYNYGYTF. The CDR3 DNA is TGTGCCAGCTCCAACGGTCCCGAGGGATACAACTATGGCTACACCTTC.

This chain connects TRBV5-5 to TRBJ2-3, with 8 bases fitting TRBD2. CDR1 SGHKS and CDR2 YYEKEE come from the germline V gene (reference sequence). The CDR3 contains 15 residues. With V trimmed by 3 bases and J by 5 bases, 8 bases remained unmatched. This chain's CDR3 is CASSWGGGPGDTQYF. In nucleotides, the CDR3 is TGTGCCAGCAGCTGGGGCGGGGGGCCGGGAGATACGCAGTATTTT. Full variable domain (missing parts from reference TRBV5-5 and TRBJ2-3): DAGVTQSPTHLIKTRGQQVTLRCSPISGHKSVSWYQQVLGQGPQFIFQYYEKEERGRGNFPDRFSARQFPNYSSELNVNALLLGDSALYLCASSWGGGPGDTQYFGPGTRLTVL.

There are a few counts of this clone. The rearrangement joins TRBV6-5 to TRBJ1-2; no clear D gene. The CDR3 length is 14 residues. Trimming removed 7 bases from V and 6 bases from J, with 18 bases in between. CDR1 and CDR2 from the germline V gene are MNHEY and SVGAGI. The CDR3 nucleotides read TGTGCCAGCACCCCGGCCGGCGGTGGAAATGGCTACACCTTC. Translated, it gives CASTPAGGGNGYTF.

This clone was recorded only once. The gene calls are TRBV10-1 and TRBJ1-1; 8 bases line up with TRBD1. Germline-derived CDR1 and CDR2 are WNHNN and SYGVQD (reference sequence). J gave up 2 bases and V 3 bases, and 8 bases lay outside the gene matches. The CDR3 runs to 16 residues. The CDR3 protein is CASSDQTGAINTEAFF. The CDR3 region has the DNA TGCGCCAGCAGTGACCAGACAGGGGCGATTAACACTGAAGCTTTCTTT.

The chain couples TRBV5-1 to TRBJ2-5; 7 bases map to TRBD1. The CDR3 contains 15 residues. Germline lookup yields CDR1 SGHRS and CDR2 YFSETQ. The V and J ends lost 1 base and 0 bases, in that order; junction bases with no gene match: 3. Here the CDR3 DNA reads TGCGCCAGCAGCTTGACAGGGGCAAACCAAGAGACCCAGTACTTC. Protein sequence: CASSLTGANQETQYF.

The chain joins TRBV6-1 to TRBJ1-5; TRBD1 agrees at 7 bases. The V gene end was trimmed by 1 base and the J gene end by 0 bases; junction bases not matched to a gene: 6. Germline CDR1 and CDR2: MNHNS and SASEGT. The CDR3 is 17 residues long. The CDR3 reads CASSEGRQGPSNQPQHF. CDR3 DNA sequence: TGTGCCAGCAGTGAAGGGAGACAGGGACCTAGCAATCAGCCCCAGCATTTT.

The chain employs TRBV27 and TRBJ2-1; the match to TRBD2 covers 10 bases. Germline trimming cut 7 bases from V and 8 bases from J; bases unmatched to any gene: 5. Germline CDR1 is MNHEY and CDR2 is SMNVEV (reference sequence). This CDR3 has 13 residues. The CDR3 spells CASTASGSYEQFF. CDR3 DNA sequence: TGTGCCAGCACGGCTAGCGGGAGCTATGAGCAGTTCTTC.

The CDR3 DNA reads TGCGCCAGCAGCTTGCTTCCAGGGGATAATGAAAAACTGTTTTTT. It yields the protein CASSLLPGDNEKLFF. V and J are TRBV5-1 and TRBJ1-4; TRBD1 might be the D (6 bases). V shed 1 base and J shed 4 bases, with 11 bases lying between them. Per the germline V gene, CDR1 is SGHRS and CDR2 is YFSETQ. The CDR3 is 15 amino acids.

V and J are TRBV5-1 and TRBJ2-7; D might be TRBD1 (6 bases). V lost 5 bases and J lost 0, with 9 bases in between. The CDR3 sequence is 13 residues long. The germline V gene encodes CDR1 SGHRS and CDR2 YFSETQ. In DNA, the CDR3 is TGCGCCAGCAGGCGACAGGCCTCCTACGAGCAGTACTTC. It yields the protein CASRRQASYEQYF.

This clone was seen a single time. V gene TRBV27 combines with J gene TRBJ2-1; D is possibly TRBD2 (6 bases). V was shortened by 6 bases and J by 2 bases, with 17 bases between the two germline ends. Germline assignment: CDR1 MNHEY and CDR2 SMNVEV (reference sequence). This CDR3 region has 16 residues. The DNA for the CDR3 is TGTGCCAGCAGGCGAGGGACTTTCGTCCCCTACAATGAGCAGTTCTTC. Translating it yields CASRRGTFVPYNEQFF.

The rearrangement links TRBV7-9 to TRBJ1-5; D is perhaps TRBD1 (5 bases). Trimming removed 4 bases at V and 12 bases at J, with 16 bases between. Germline CDR1 SEHNR, CDR2 FQNEAQ (reference sequence). The CDR3 has 13 residues. The CDR3 DNA follows: TGTGCCAGCAGCTCTCAGGGCCTGTTAATCCAGCATTTT. Protein: CASSSQGLLIQHF.

With respect to this clone: A single base separates this from a much larger clone, so it may be a read error. This chain connects TRBV6-5 to TRBJ2-7, with TRBD1 matching 7 bases. The CDR3 sequence is 13 residues long. Trimming at V came to 6 bases and at J to 2 bases, leaving 4 bases not matched to a gene. Germline V gene lookup returns CDR1 MNHEY and CDR2 SVGAGI. This CDR3 is CASRAGTAYEQYF. The DNA of the CDR3 is TGTGCCAGCAGAGCCGGGACAGCCTACGAGCAGTACTTC.

This chain links TRBV7-8 with TRBJ1-3; a weak D match, TRBD1 (5 bases). Trimming shortened V by 5 bases and J by 10 bases, and 21 bases separated the two germline ends. The CDR3 runs 15 residues. Germline CDR1 is SGHVS and CDR2 is FQNEAQ. CDR3 DNA: TGTGCCAGCAGCCGACCCGGGACTGACGCTCGGACCATATATTTT. Protein: CASSRPGTDARTIYF.

This chain links TRBV18 with TRBJ2-2, with 10 bases that match TRBD2. The germline gives CDR1 KGHSH, CDR2 LQKENI. V was clipped by 1 base and J by 5 bases; unmatched bases: 7. The CDR3 length is 17 residues. The CDR3 reads CASSPRLAGYQTGELFF. CDR3 DNA sequence: TGTGCCAGCTCACCACGACTAGCGGGCTACCAGACCGGGGAGCTGTTTTTT.

This chain joins TRBV27 and TRBJ2-7; no clear D gene. Germline assignment: CDR1 MNHEY and CDR2 SMNVEV (reference sequence). V was shortened by 7 bases and J by 3 bases, with 10 bases between the two germline ends. The CDR3 is 12 amino acids. The CDR3 bases are TGTGCCAGCAACGACCCGGGCTACGAGCAGTACTTC. Protein sequence: CASNDPGYEQYF.

This chain links TRBV14 with TRBJ2-4, with a weak D call TRBD2 (6 bases). V gave up 5 bases and J gave up 10 bases, with 15 bases separating them. The germline gives CDR1 SGHDN, CDR2 FVKESK. The CDR3 consists of 13 residues. The CDR3 region has the DNA TGTGCCAGCAGCGGAGGGACCAAGAGGATTCAGTACTTC. Translated: CASSGGTKRIQYF.

The chain links TRBV5-1 to TRBJ2-7; tentatively, D is TRBD2 (6 bases). The CDR3 runs 13 residues. CDR1 and CDR2 (germline): SGHRS, YFSETQ. The ends were cut back, 4 bases at V and 3 bases at J, with 11 bases in the middle. The CDR3 loop reads CASSKNSGYEQYF. CDR3 sequence (DNA): TGCGCCAGCAGCAAAAATAGCGGCTACGAGCAGTACTTC.

The CDR3 reads CASSGVGRSDEQFF. The CDR3 coding sequence is TGCGCCAGCAGTGGTGTCGGGAGGTCTGATGAGCAGTTCTTC. V is TRBV10-1 and J is TRBJ2-1; 7 nucleotides align to TRBD2. The germline CDR1 and CDR2 sequences are WNHNN and SYGVQD (reference sequence). CDR3 length: 14 amino acids. Unmatched junction bases numbered 8, after V lost 4 bases and J lost 8 bases.

The chain uses TRBV9 and TRBJ2-3; a possible D gene is TRBD1 (5 bases). V dropped 4 bases and J dropped 2 bases, with 14 bases sitting between them. The germline V gene encodes CDR1 SGDLS and CDR2 YYNGEE. CDR3 size: 15 residues. Here the CDR3 DNA reads TGTGCCAGCAGCCCTCAGGGCATCCTCACAGATACGCAGTATTTT. It codes for CASSPQGILTDTQYF.